The 20 T cell receptor beta chains reported below all come from one sample, sequenced in a study of Ad26.COV2.S vaccination and SARS-CoV-2 variants (dated by TCRdb to the early 2020s). Library method: the immunoSEQ multiplex PCR assay. TCRdb re-hosts the immuneACCESS table, in-frame sequences only. Its copies lack some clones; in the studies checked, an unresolved V gene accounts for under half of them, and the cause for the rest is not known. Present in this sample are hundreds of thousands of clones, 80% to 90% of which were seen just once. The ten largest clones add up to about 10% of the sample. Interpreted using the paper, the treatment or condition label stands for: 15 to 20 received Ad26.COV2.S at low or high dose, single or two shots; about 5 received placebo; per-sample allocation not given. Repertoires of vaccine and placebo recipients were sequenced from samples taken on day 63 after the first injection.

Sequences were derived from peripheral blood, sampled in a trial of Ad26.COV2.S vaccine versus placebo. The receptor set was obtained from a person between 18 and 65 years old who received the Ad26.COV2.S COVID-19 vaccine or a placebo.

This chain joins TRBV28 and TRBJ1-2; D not certain. CDR1 MDHEN and CDR2 SYDVKM come from the germline V gene. V dropped 6 bases and J dropped 7 bases, with 15 bases sitting between them. The CDR3 is made up of 13 amino acids. The CDR3 spells CASSSYLVGGYTF. DNA for the CDR3: TGTGCCAGCAGCTCTTACCTAGTGGGTGGCTACACCTTC.

The rearrangement links TRBV7-8 to TRBJ1-2; D not certain. The germline CDR1 and CDR2 sequences are SGHVS and FQNEAQ. The CDR3 runs 12 residues. V shed 5 bases and J shed 2 bases, with 6 bases lying between them. CDR3 DNA sequence: TGTGCCAGCAGCCCCCAGAACTATGGCTACACCTTC. Translating it yields CASSPQNYGYTF. Full variable domain (remainder filled in from reference TRBV7-8 and TRBJ1-2): GAGVSQSPRYKVAKRGQDVALRCDPISGHVSLFWYQQALGQGPEFLTYFQNEAQLDKSGLPSDRFFAERPEGSVSTLKIQRTQQEDSAVYLCASSPQNYGYTFGSGTRLTVV.

A single count supports this clone. CDR3 sequence reads: CASSISGTIYF. CDR3 sequence (DNA): TGTGCCAGTAGTATCAGCGGCACCATATATTTT. The rearrangement uses TRBV19 and TRBJ1-3; D uncertain. Trimming removed 3 bases at V and 9 bases at J, with 6 bases between. Germline lookup yields CDR1 LNHDA and CDR2 SQIVND (reference sequence). This CDR3 comprises 11 residues.

This chain links TRBV4-2 with TRBJ2-1; 10 bases line up with TRBD2. V was clipped by 4 bases and J by 9 bases; unmatched bases: 12. This CDR3 spans 16 amino acids. Per the germline V gene, CDR1 is LGHNA and CDR2 is YNFKEQ. As DNA, the CDR3 is TGTGCCAGCAGCCCCCGCCCGAGCGGGAGGGCCGGTGAGCAGTTCTTC. Translation gives CASSPRPSGRAGEQFF.

V and J are TRBV18 and TRBJ1-3; unclear D gene. CDR3 length equals 16 residues. Germline V lookup: CDR1 KGHSH, CDR2 LQKENI. Trimming took 6 bases from V and 4 from J, leaving 19 bases between them. The CDR3 reads CASSHPGQVRGNTIYF. The CDR3 nucleotides are TGTGCCAGCTCCCATCCAGGCCAGGTCCGGGGAAACACCATATATTTT.

The V call is TRBV24-1, the J call TRBJ1-1; tentative D call: TRBD1 (6 bases). The length of the CDR3 is 14 residues. From germline, CDR1 is KGHDR and CDR2 SFDVKD. Trimming pared 9 bases from V and 5 bases from J, leaving 18 bases between. In DNA, the CDR3 is TGTGCCACCCGGACAGACGGAGTGGAAACTGAAGCTTTCTTT. Amino acids: CATRTDGVETEAFF.

The chain links TRBV28 to TRBJ2-1; 7 bases are shared with TRBD2. Looked up from germline, CDR1 is MDHEN and CDR2 is SYDVKM. With V trimmed by 3 bases and J by 7 bases, 3 bases remained unmatched. This CDR3 is built from 13 residues. The CDR3, as DNA: TGTGCCAGCAGTTTGGGGAGGGGAAATGAGCAGTTCTTC. This translates into CASSLGRGNEQFF. The entire variable domain, with the rest obtained from reference TRBV28 and TRBJ2-1, is as follows: DVKVTQSSRYLVKRTGEKVFLECVQDMDHENMFWYRQDPGLGLRLIYFSYDVKMKEKGDIPEGYSVSREKKERFSLILESASTNQTSMYLCASSLGRGNEQFFGPGTRLTVL.

The J gene is TRBJ2-5, the V gene TRBV27, with 9 bases matching TRBD2. The trim removed 5 bases at V and 5 bases at J, leaving 18 bases unmatched. CDR1 is MNHEY, CDR2 SMNVEV, per germline (reference sequence). The CDR3 has 18 amino acids. CDR3 protein: CASSLSREREAPVETQYF. CDR3 in DNA: TGTGCCAGCAGTCTCTCCCGAGAGCGGGAGGCCCCTGTGGAGACCCAGTACTTC.

V usage is TRBV28 and J usage is TRBJ2-1; tentative D call: TRBD2 (7 bases). V was clipped by 4 bases and J by 0 bases, with 16 bases between them. In germline, CDR1 is MDHEN, CDR2 SYDVKM. The CDR3 runs 17 residues. The CDR3 is CASSSPGGPSSYNEQFF. The CDR3 DNA reads TGTGCCAGCAGTTCCCCCGGGGGGCCTAGCTCCTACAATGAGCAGTTCTTC.

The chain combines TRBV28 with TRBJ2-3; 11 bases align to TRBD2. Per germline, CDR1 MDHEN and CDR2 SYDVKM. The CDR3 is 16 amino acids. The V gene end was trimmed by 5 bases and the J gene end by 6 bases; junction bases not matched to a gene: 10. The CDR3 spells CASSPRGASGGDTQYF. DNA of the CDR3: TGTGCCAGCAGTCCCCGAGGGGCTAGCGGGGGGGATACGCAGTATTTT. The full variable domain, its missing parts supplied by reference TRBV28 and TRBJ2-3, is DVKVTQSSRYLVKRTGEKVFLECVQDMDHENMFWYRQDPGLGLRLIYFSYDVKMKEKGDIPEGYSVSREKKERFSLILESASTNQTSMYLCASSPRGASGGDTQYFGPGTRLTVL.

The rearrangement joins TRBV5-1 to TRBJ1-1; D gene unclear. Germline V CDR1 and CDR2: SGHRS, YFSETQ. V lost 6 bases and J 2 bases, leaving 17 bases between the germline ends. The length of the CDR3 is 15 residues. CDR3 nucleotides: TGCGCCAGCAAAGAGGTGGGGTATGGAAACACTGAAGCTTTCTTT. Amino acids: CASKEVGYGNTEAFF.

This rearrangement joins TRBV25-1 to TRBJ1-2; TRBD1 matches 7 bases. Germline V CDR1 and CDR2: MGHDK, SYGVNS. V gave up 4 bases and J gave up 12 bases; unmatched junction bases: 5. The CDR3 is 11 residues long. The CDR3 spells CASSGTGGHTF. The CDR3 DNA follows: TGTGCCAGCAGTGGGACAGGAGGACACACCTTC.

J is TRBJ2-7 and V is TRBV27, with TRBD1 matching over 9 bases. CDR3 length: 14 amino acids. With 4 bases clipped from V and 2 bases from J, the junction kept 3 bases outside the gene matches. Germline V gene lookup returns CDR1 MNHEY and CDR2 SMNVEV (reference sequence). CDR3 nucleotide sequence: TGTGCCAGCAGTTCGACAGGGGGTCCCTACGAGCAGTACTTC. The encoded protein is CASSSTGGPYEQYF.

This chain links TRBV4-1 with TRBJ2-7, with 10 bases matching TRBD2. Trimming took 0 bases from V and 0 from J; bases not matched to a gene: 8. This CDR3 has 18 residues. Germline loops: CDR1 MGHRA, CDR2 YSYEKL. CDR3 coding DNA: TGCGCCAGCAGCCAAGAGAGGAGCGGGGGGGTCAGCTCCTACGAGCAGTACTTC. Its translation is CASSQERSGGVSSYEQYF.

The V and J genes are TRBV18 and TRBJ2-7; D not certain. This CDR3 is built from 14 residues. Germline V gene lookup returns CDR1 KGHSH and CDR2 LQKENI. Trimming left V 5 bases short and J 2 bases short, with 13 bases between. CDR3 nucleotides: TGTGCCAGCTCAGAAAACTATCTCACCTACGAGCAGTACTTC. This codes for CASSENYLTYEQYF.

V is TRBV7-9 and J is TRBJ1-4; TRBD1 agrees at 9 bases. The CDR3 is made up of 16 amino acids. Germline V CDR1 and CDR2: SEHNR, FQNEAQ (reference sequence). The V gene end was trimmed by 1 base and the J gene end by 8 bases; junction bases not matched to a gene: 8. The CDR3 bases are TGTGCCAGCAGCTTAGGTAGGGACAGGGTCGACGAAAAACTGTTTTTT. Protein: CASSLGRDRVDEKLFF.

The genes are TRBV28 and TRBJ1-2, with 11 nucleotides matching TRBD1. V lost 6 bases, J lost 5 bases, and 5 bases stayed unmatched. Germline CDR1 reads MDHEN; CDR2 reads SYDVKM. There are 14 residues in the CDR3. CDR3 nucleotide sequence: TGTGCCAGCAGCCCGGGACAGGGGGTATATGGCTACACCTTC. It specifies CASSPGQGVYGYTF.

This chain connects TRBV4-3 to TRBJ2-3; 12 bases are a match to TRBD2. The CDR3 covers 17 residues. Germline V gene sequence: CDR1 LGHNA, CDR2 YSLEER. V lost 0 bases, J lost 5 bases, and 6 bases stayed unmatched. CDR3 amino acids: CASSQDWALAGGDTQYF. CDR3 DNA sequence: TGCGCCAGCAGCCAAGACTGGGCACTAGCGGGAGGAGATACGCAGTATTTT.

The J gene is TRBJ2-3, the V gene TRBV19; TRBD1 matches at 8 bases. V dropped 5 bases and J dropped 4; count of bases not matched to a gene: 8. The V gene's germline CDR1 is LNHDA and CDR2 SQIVND (reference sequence). CDR3 size: 15 residues. CDR3 residues: CASSPRTGRPDTQYF. The CDR3 region has the DNA TGTGCCAGTAGTCCGCGGACAGGGCGGCCAGATACGCAGTATTTT.

The chain is built from TRBV18 and TRBJ1-2; D is unresolved. CDR1 is KGHSH and CDR2 is LQKENI in the germline V gene. Trimming pared 3 bases from V and 3 bases from J, leaving 8 bases between. This CDR3 has 13 amino acids. The CDR3 loop reads CASSPVGDYGYTF. DNA of the CDR3: TGTGCCAGCTCACCGGTGGGCGACTATGGCTACACCTTC.